This T cell receptor (beta chain) originates from a study of molecular identifiers for immune sequencing clone quantification. TCRdb passed the PCR reads through MiXCR, listing each CDR3 protein once. The table has about 510,000 distinct CDR3 sequences, roughly 25% seen once. This clonotype was detected a few times. Its antigen is unknown. Study-wide results and limits: Identical TCR molecules that share a barcode could lead to an underestimation of highly expanded clone sizes. Clones of above 20 RNA copies carried over 99% of effector molecules; in naive cells they carried under 1%.

It was from roughly 20,000 to 1,000,000 sorted cells, with 10%, 30% or 50% RNA, that naive CD8 libraries came. Using a CD8+CD4-CCR7+CD45RA+ phenotype, naive CD8 T cells were sorted. Unmatched junction bases numbered 7, after V lost 5 bases and J lost 6 bases. CDR1 is SEHNR, CDR2 FQNEAQ, per germline (reference sequence). There are 15 residues in the CDR3. This chain joins TRBV7-9 and TRBJ2-2; 9 nucleotides line up with TRBD2. This TCR was sampled from a human donor in good health. Some libraries in this study had Jurkat cell RNA spiked in. The sequenced material came from naive CD8+ T cells from blood, with Jurkat cell RNA spiked in. Stated subset: FACS-sorted CD8+CD4-CCR7+CD45RA+ naive T cells. CDR3 residues: CASSRLVAGAGELFF. The CDR3 DNA reads TGTGCCAGCAGCCGCCTGGTAGCGGGAGCCGGGGAGCTGTTTTTT.